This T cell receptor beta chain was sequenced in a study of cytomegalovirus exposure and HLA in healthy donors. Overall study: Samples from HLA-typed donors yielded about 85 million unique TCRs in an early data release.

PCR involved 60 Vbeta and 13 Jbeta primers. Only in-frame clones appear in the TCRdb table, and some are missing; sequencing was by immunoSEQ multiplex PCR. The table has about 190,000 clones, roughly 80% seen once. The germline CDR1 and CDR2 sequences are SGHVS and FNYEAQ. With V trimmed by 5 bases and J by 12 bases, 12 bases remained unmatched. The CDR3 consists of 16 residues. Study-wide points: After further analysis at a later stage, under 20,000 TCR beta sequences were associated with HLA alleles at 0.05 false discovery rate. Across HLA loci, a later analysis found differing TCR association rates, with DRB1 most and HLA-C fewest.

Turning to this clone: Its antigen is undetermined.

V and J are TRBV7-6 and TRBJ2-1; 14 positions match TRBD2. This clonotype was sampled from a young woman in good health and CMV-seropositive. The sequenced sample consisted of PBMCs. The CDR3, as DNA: TGTGCCAGCAGCGCTACCGGGACTAGCGGGGGTGTGGGGCAGTTCTTC. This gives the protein CASSATGTSGGVGQFF.